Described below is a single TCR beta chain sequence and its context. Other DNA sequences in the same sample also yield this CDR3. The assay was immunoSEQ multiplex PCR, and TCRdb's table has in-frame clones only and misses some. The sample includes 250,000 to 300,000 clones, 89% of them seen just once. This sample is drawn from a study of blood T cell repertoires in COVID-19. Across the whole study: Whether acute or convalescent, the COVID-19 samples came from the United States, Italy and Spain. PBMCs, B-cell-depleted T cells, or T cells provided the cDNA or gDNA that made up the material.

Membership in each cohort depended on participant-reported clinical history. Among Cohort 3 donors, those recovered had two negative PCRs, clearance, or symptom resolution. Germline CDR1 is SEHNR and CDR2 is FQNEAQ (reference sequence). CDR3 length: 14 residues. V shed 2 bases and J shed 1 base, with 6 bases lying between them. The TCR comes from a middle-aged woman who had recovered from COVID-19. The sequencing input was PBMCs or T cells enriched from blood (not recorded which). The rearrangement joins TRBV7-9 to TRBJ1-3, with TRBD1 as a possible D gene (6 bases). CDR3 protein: CASSLQGSGNTIYF. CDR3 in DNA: TGTGCCAGCAGCTTACAGGGGTCTGGAAACACCATATATTTT. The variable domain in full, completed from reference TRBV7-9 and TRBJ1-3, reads DTGVSQNPRHKITKRGQNVTFRCDPISEHNRLYWYRQTLGQGPEFLTYFQNEAQLEKSRLLSDRFSAERPKGSFSTLEIQRTEQGDSAMYLCASSLQGSGNTIYFGEGSWLTVV.